This TCR beta chain emerged from a study of blood T cell repertoires in COVID-19. In the original analysis: Reference gene primer amplification gave nucleated cell count estimates. Libraries were prepared by immunoSEQ multiplex PCR; TCRdb keeps only in-frame clonotypes and omits some of them. For V, J and clone size, that table is used; D and trimming come from the DNA. The profile shows hundreds of thousands of clones, roughly 87% of them singletons. The ends lost 2 bases at V and 10 bases at J; junction bases unmatched: 10. Germline V gene lookup returns CDR1 SGHVS and CDR2 FQNEAQ. The CDR3 has 14 residues.

The sample comprised peripheral blood. The chain combines TRBV7-8 with TRBJ1-1, with 7 bases that match TRBD1. The sequence was collected from a woman younger than 45 with acute or convalescent COVID-19. The CDR3 loop reads CASSLLGQAMGAFF. The DNA of the CDR3 is TGTGCCAGCAGCTTATTAGGACAGGCCATGGGAGCTTTCTTT.